The 23 T cell receptor beta chains presented below share a single source sample, sequenced in a study of vaccination and CD4 T cells after COVID-19. CD4+ T cells that had been cultured provided DNA sequenced with the Oncomine TCR Beta short-read assay. From the PCR reads, TCRdb called clonotypes with MiXCR, one entry per CDR3 protein. This sample has about 20,000 distinct CDR3 sequences, with about 44% found just once. Treatment of the sample: roughly 10-day PBMC culture with coronavirus spike peptide pools or control peptides (ViraFEST assay). Their antigens remain unidentified. Here the sequenced sample was CD4+ T cells from blood, cultured in vitro, taken before SARS-CoV-2 vaccination. These receptors all stem from a human donor who had recovered from COVID-19.

This clonotype has just a few counts. The junction differs from germline at one of its ends, possibly a read error. The chain has TRBV5-3 and TRBJ1-6, with D hard to call. TRBV5-3 is an open reading frame, and its role is uncertain. There are 12 residues in the CDR3. The CDR3: CASSFSGSPLHF. The CDR3 coding sequence is TGTGCCAGCAGCTTTTCCGGGTCACCCCTCCACTTT.

The CDR3 spells CASSRGRTTFNYGYTF. The CDR3 DNA reads TGTGCCAGCAGCCGCGGACGGACCACCTTTAACTATGGCTACACCTTC. The chain couples TRBV6-1 to TRBJ1-2; D is ambiguous. Between the trimmed V and J ends, which lost 6 bases and 1 base, there was a span of 18 bases. The CDR3 loop spans 16 amino acids. Per the germline V gene, CDR1 is MNHNS and CDR2 is SASEGT.

This clonotype was seen a handful of times. The chain is built from TRBV7-2 and TRBJ1-1; tentative D call: TRBD1 (5 bases). From germline, CDR1 is SGHTA and CDR2 FQGNSA. CDR3 length: 14 amino acids. V lost 1 base and J lost 1, with 7 bases in between. CDR3 DNA sequence: TGTGCCAGCAGCTTAGTGGGGCAGAACACTGAAGCTTTCTTT. Translated, it gives CASSLVGQNTEAFF.

This clonotype was recorded once. The gene calls are TRBV6-1 and TRBJ2-3; D uncertain. This CDR3 comprises 13 residues. Trimming cost V 5 bases and J 10 bases, with 16 bases left between them. From germline, CDR1 is MNHNS and CDR2 SASEGT. The CDR3 is CASSPGEGVAQYF. The CDR3 DNA reads TGTGCCAGCAGTCCTGGAGAAGGCGTTGCGCAGTATTTT.

CDR3 in amino acids: CASSAQAMNTEAFF. For the CDR3, the DNA is TGTGCCAGCAGCGCTCAAGCCATGAACACTGAAGCTTTCTTT. This chain uses TRBV7-2 with TRBJ1-1; no clear D gene. Trimming took off 5 bases at V and 0 bases at J, with 10 bases between the two ends. The CDR3 totals 14 residues. Germline CDR1 SGHTA, CDR2 FQGNSA.

The chain combines TRBV6-1 with TRBJ1-1; 11 positions agree with TRBD1. V lost 3 bases, J lost 10 bases, and 4 bases stayed unmatched. CDR3 size: 13 residues. The germline gives CDR1 MNHNS, CDR2 SASEGT. CDR3 sequence: CASSDRDRGGAFF. The DNA for the CDR3 is TGTGCCAGCAGTGACCGGGACAGGGGGGGAGCTTTCTTT.

The genes are TRBV10-1 and TRBJ1-1; TRBD1 matches at 9 bases. Germline lookup yields CDR1 WNHNN and CDR2 SYGVQD (reference sequence). The CDR3 covers 18 residues. The V segment lost 1 base and the J segment 5 bases; nucleotides outside the gene matches: 14. CDR3 nucleotide sequence: TGCGCCAGCAGTGAGTTTACGTCCGACAGGGGGGTCAAAACTGAAGCTTTCTTT. Its translation is CASSEFTSDRGVKTEAFF.

V is TRBV7-6 and J is TRBJ2-3; tentatively, D is TRBD2 (7 bases). The CDR3 is made up of 14 amino acids. Germline V lookup: CDR1 SGHVS, CDR2 FNYEAQ. Trimming cost V 5 bases and J 3 bases, with 12 bases left between them. The CDR3 coding sequence is TGTGCCAGCAGCGCGGCGGGGGCGACAGATACGCAGTATTTT. Its protein product is CASSAAGATDTQYF. Full variable domain (rest looked up from reference TRBV7-6 and TRBJ2-3): GAGVSQSPRYKVTKRGQDVALRCDPISGHVSLYWYRQALGQGPEFLTYFNYEAQQDKSGLPNDRFSAERPEGSISTLTIQRTEQRDSAMYRCASSAAGATDTQYFGPGTRLTVL.

The rearrangement links TRBV4-1 to TRBJ1-2, with D possibly being TRBD1 (6 bases). The CDR3 extends over 17 amino acids. Germline CDR1 is MGHRA and CDR2 is YSYEKL. Trimming took 3 bases from V and 0 from J, leaving 17 bases between them. This CDR3 reads CASSHNSGTQTNYGYTF. DNA for the CDR3: TGCGCCAGCAGCCACAATTCCGGGACACAAACTAACTATGGCTACACCTTC.

This clonotype occurred a few times. The rearrangement uses TRBV6-2 or TRBV6-3 and TRBJ2-7; 7 bases map to TRBD2. Germline lookup yields CDR1 MNHEY and CDR2 SVGEGT. This CDR3 is built from 17 residues. Losses at the gene ends were 6 bases for V and 2 bases for J; bases not matched to a gene: 16. The CDR3 nucleotides read TGTGCCAGCAGCCCTATGGCTCGGCTAGCGGCAGCCTACGAGCAGTACTTC. Translation gives CASSPMARLAAAYEQYF.

This chain connects TRBV19 to TRBJ2-2; either TRBD1 or TRBD2 may fit D (5 bases each). V lost 6 bases, J lost 4 bases, and 12 bases lay in between. The CDR3 has 14 residues. Germline CDR1 and CDR2: LNHDA and SQIVND (reference sequence). As DNA, the CDR3 is TGTGCCAGTAGCCTTCCCGGGGCCACCGGGGAGCTGTTTTTT. Translated, it gives CASSLPGATGELFF.

This clonotype came up a few times. The chain joins TRBV6-2 or TRBV6-3 to TRBJ1-5; D gene uncertain. The germline V gene encodes CDR1 MNHEY and CDR2 SVGEGT. V was shortened by 0 bases and J by 5 bases, with 8 bases between the two germline ends. This CDR3 has 14 amino acids. The CDR3 DNA is TGTGCCAGCAGTTACTCCTTAAGGTATCAGCCCCAGCATTTT. The encoded protein is CASSYSLRYQPQHF.

The rearrangement uses TRBV27 and TRBJ2-2; D might be TRBD1 (6 bases). Trimming removed 5 bases at V and 5 bases at J, with 12 bases between. The CDR3 runs 14 residues. CDR1 is MNHEY and CDR2 is SMNVEV in the germline V gene (reference sequence). DNA for the CDR3: TGTGCCAGCAGTATAACACAGGGAACCGGGGAGCTGTTTTTT. Translated: CASSITQGTGELFF.

The chain recombines TRBV20-1 with TRBJ1-1; TRBD1 might be the D (5 bases). In germline, CDR1 is DFQATT, CDR2 SNEGSKA (reference sequence). V lost 5 bases and J 7 bases, leaving 14 bases between the germline ends. This CDR3 has 12 amino acids. The CDR3 is CSASGHGGEAFF. The CDR3 DNA sequence: TGCAGTGCTTCAGGACACGGCGGTGAAGCTTTCTTT.

This clonotype was picked up a small number of times. The chain carries TRBV20-1 and TRBJ1-6; D is ambiguous. In germline, CDR1 is DFQATT, CDR2 SNEGSKA (reference sequence). Between the trimmed V and J ends, which lost 2 bases and 7 bases, there was a span of 12 bases. This CDR3 has 14 amino acids. CDR3 in amino acids: CSARPRFGNSPLHF. Written as DNA, the CDR3 is TGCAGTGCTAGACCCAGGTTTGGGAATTCACCCCTCCACTTT.

This clonotype appeared a few times. The chain couples TRBV15 to TRBJ2-7; TRBD1 aligns across 9 bases. Trimming took 4 bases from V and 5 from J; bases not matched to a gene: 12. The V gene's germline CDR1 is LNHNV and CDR2 YYDKDF (reference sequence). This CDR3 has 16 residues. The CDR3 bases are TGTGCCACCAGCACTCGAAGGGGGACAGGGTCTGACGAGCAGTACTTC. Protein sequence: CATSTRRGTGSDEQYF.

The chain employs TRBV24-1 and TRBJ2-3, with 13 bases identical to TRBD2. V gave up 4 bases and J gave up 1 base; unmatched junction bases: 4. Germline lookup yields CDR1 KGHDR and CDR2 SFDVKD. The CDR3 length is 17 residues. CDR3 amino acids: CATSDRGTSGGTDTQYF. CDR3 nucleotides: TGTGCCACCAGTGACCGAGGGACTAGCGGGGGCACAGATACGCAGTATTTT.

This clonotype was found a few times. This chain connects TRBV28 to TRBJ1-1, with D possibly being TRBD1 (5 bases). This CDR3 has 16 amino acids. Germline CDR1 MDHEN, CDR2 SYDVKM. V was trimmed by 2 bases and J by 4 bases, leaving 17 bases between them. CDR3 sequence: CASSLPVGQGPTEAFF. CDR3 nucleotide sequence: TGTGCCAGCAGTTTACCGGTGGGGCAGGGTCCCACTGAAGCTTTCTTT. The variable domain in full, with the rest retrieved from reference TRBV28 and TRBJ1-1, is DVKVTQSSRYLVKRTGEKVFLECVQDMDHENMFWYRQDPGLGLRLIYFSYDVKMKEKGDIPEGYSVSREKKERFSLILESASTNQTSMYLCASSLPVGQGPTEAFFGQGTRLTVV.

The chain links TRBV19 to TRBJ1-2; D gene ambiguous. Germline V lookup: CDR1 LNHDA, CDR2 SQIVND (reference sequence). V was trimmed by 1 base and J by 0 bases, leaving 0 bases between them. CDR3 length: 12 amino acids. CDR3 protein: CASSIANYGYTF. CDR3 coding DNA: TGTGCCAGTAGTATAGCTAACTATGGCTACACCTTC.

The CDR3 DNA reads as TGTGCCAGCTCACCCGGACAGGGAACGAACACTGAAGCTTTCTTT. As protein: CASSPGQGTNTEAFF. The V call is TRBV18, the J call TRBJ1-1, with 8 nucleotides matching TRBD1. Trimming at V came to 3 bases and at J to 1 base, leaving 4 bases not matched to a gene. In germline, CDR1 is KGHSH, CDR2 LQKENI. The length of the CDR3 is 15 residues.

The chain combines TRBV6-2 or TRBV6-3 with TRBJ1-5; no definite D call. The length of the CDR3 is 14 residues. Germline CDR1 and CDR2: MNHEY and SVGEGT. The V end was cut by 2 bases, the J end by 5 bases, with 10 bases between. CDR3 DNA: TGTGCCAGCAGTTACCAAGTCCGGGATCAGCCCCAGCATTTT. It is translated as CASSYQVRDQPQHF.

J is TRBJ1-5 and V is TRBV19; 9 positions match TRBD1. The V and J ends lost 5 bases and 7 bases, in that order; junction bases with no gene match: 9. Germline V gene sequence: CDR1 LNHDA, CDR2 SQIVND (reference sequence). CDR3 length: 15 amino acids. CDR3 bases: TGTGCCAGTAGTGCGCCGGGACAGGGCCGGCAGCCCCAGCATTTT. Translation gives CASSAPGQGRQPQHF.

The J gene is TRBJ2-3, the V gene TRBV6-4, with 9 bases that match TRBD2. Germline V gives CDR1 MRHNA, CDR2 SNTAGT. With V trimmed by 0 bases and J by 4 bases, 2 bases remained unmatched. The CDR3 spans 15 residues. The DNA for the CDR3 is TGTGCCAGCAGTGACTCGGCGGGGGGGCCAGATACGCAGTATTTT. This codes for CASSDSAGGPDTQYF.